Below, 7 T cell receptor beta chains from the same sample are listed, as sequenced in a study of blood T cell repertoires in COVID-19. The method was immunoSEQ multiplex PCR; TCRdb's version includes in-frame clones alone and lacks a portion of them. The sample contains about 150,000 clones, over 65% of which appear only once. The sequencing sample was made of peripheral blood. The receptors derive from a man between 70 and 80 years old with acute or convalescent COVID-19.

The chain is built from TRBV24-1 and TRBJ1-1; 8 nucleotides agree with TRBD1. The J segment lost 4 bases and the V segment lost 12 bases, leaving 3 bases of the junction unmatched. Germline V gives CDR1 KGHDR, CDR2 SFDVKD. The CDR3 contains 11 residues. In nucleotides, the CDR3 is TGTGCCGCCGGACAGGGCACTGAAGCTTTCTTT. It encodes CAAGQGTEAFF.

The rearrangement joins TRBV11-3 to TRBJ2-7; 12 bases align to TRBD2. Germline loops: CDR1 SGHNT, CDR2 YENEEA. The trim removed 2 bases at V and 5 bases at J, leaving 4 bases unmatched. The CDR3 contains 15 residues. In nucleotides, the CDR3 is TGTGCCAGCAGCTTACTAGCGGGAGGGTTCCACGAGCAGTACTTC. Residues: CASSLLAGGFHEQYF.

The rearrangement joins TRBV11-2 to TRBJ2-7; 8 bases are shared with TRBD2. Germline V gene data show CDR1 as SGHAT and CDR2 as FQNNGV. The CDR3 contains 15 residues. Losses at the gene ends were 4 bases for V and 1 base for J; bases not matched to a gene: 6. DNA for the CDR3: TGTGCCAGCAGCTCCTGGACTAGCCGGTCCTACGAGCAGTACTTC. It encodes CASSSWTSRSYEQYF.

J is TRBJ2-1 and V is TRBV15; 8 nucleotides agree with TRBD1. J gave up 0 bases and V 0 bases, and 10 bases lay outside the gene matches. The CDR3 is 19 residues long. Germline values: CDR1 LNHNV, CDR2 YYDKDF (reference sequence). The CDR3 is CATSRERAGGLSSYNEQFF. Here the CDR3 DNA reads TGTGCCACCAGCAGAGAACGCGCAGGGGGCCTAAGCTCCTACAATGAGCAGTTCTTC.

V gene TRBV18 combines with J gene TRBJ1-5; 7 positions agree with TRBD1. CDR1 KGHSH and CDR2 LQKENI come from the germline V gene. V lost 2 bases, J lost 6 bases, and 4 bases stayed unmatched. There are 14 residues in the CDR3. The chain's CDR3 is CASSPDRESQPQHF. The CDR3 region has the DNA TGTGCCAGCTCACCAGACAGGGAGAGTCAGCCCCAGCATTTT.

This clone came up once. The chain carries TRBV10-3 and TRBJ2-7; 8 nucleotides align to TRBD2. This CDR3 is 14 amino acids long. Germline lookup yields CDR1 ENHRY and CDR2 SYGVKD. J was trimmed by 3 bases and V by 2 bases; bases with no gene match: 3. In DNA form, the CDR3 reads TGTGCCATCAGTGAGCCGGGACTAGACTACGAGCAGTACTTC. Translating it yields CAISEPGLDYEQYF.

CDR3 in DNA: TGTGCCAGCAGTACCGGACAGGGGGCAAACGAGCAGTACTTC. It translates to CASSTGQGANEQYF. The genes are TRBV2 and TRBJ2-7, with TRBD1 identical over 11 bases. Germline loops: CDR1 SNHLY, CDR2 FYNNEI. The CDR3 contains 14 residues. V gave up 5 bases and J gave up 5 bases; unmatched junction bases: 5.